This T cell receptor beta chain comes out of a study of shared clonotypes between healthy human individuals. This CDR3 has 16 residues. Germline values: CDR1 MGHRA, CDR2 YSYEKL. The J segment lost 7 bases and the V segment lost 0 bases, leaving 8 bases of the junction unmatched. Measured with immunoSEQ multiplex PCR; TCRdb has only the in-frame clones, and not every one. The sample consists of about 680,000 clones, under 80% of them appearing once. CD4+ cells underwent separation, giving CD45RA+ naive and CD45RA-negative memory subsets. This TCR was recovered from a woman younger than 45 in good health. The sample taken for sequencing was memory CD4+ T cells sorted from blood. Subset reported: CD45RA-negative fraction. The chain employs TRBV4-1 and TRBJ2-3; 9 bases match TRBD1. As DNA, the CDR3 is TGCGCCAGCAGCCAAGATGGACAGGGGTTAATTAATACGCAGTATTTT. This codes for CASSQDGQGLINTQYF.